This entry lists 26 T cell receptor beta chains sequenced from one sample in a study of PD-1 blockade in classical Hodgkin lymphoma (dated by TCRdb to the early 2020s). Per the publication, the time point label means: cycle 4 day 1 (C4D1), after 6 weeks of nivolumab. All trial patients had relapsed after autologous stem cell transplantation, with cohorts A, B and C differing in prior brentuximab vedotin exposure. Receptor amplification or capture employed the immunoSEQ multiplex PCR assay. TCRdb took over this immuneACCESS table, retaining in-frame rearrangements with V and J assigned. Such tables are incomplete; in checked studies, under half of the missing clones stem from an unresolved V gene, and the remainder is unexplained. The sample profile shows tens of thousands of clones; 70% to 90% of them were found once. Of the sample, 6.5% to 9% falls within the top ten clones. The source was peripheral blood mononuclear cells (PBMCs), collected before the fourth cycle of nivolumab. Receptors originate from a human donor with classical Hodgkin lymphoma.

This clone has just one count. CDR3 DNA: TGTGCCAGCAGCTTAATCCCTGACTATGGCTACACCTTC. It yields the protein CASSLIPDYGYTF. The chain uses TRBV7-9 and TRBJ1-2; D not resolved. The CDR3 totals 13 residues. V was pared by 2 bases and J by 3 bases, with 7 bases between. Germline values: CDR1 SEHNR, CDR2 FQNEAQ (reference sequence).

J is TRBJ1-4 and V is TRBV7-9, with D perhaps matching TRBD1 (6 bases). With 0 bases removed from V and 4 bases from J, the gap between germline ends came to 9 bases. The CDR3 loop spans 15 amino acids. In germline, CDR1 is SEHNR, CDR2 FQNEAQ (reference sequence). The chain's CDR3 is CASSLAGQRNEKLFF. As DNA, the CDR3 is TGTGCCAGCAGCTTAGCGGGACAACGTAATGAAAAACTGTTTTTT. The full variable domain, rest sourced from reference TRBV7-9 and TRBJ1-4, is DTGVSQNPRHKITKRGQNVTFRCDPISEHNRLYWYRQTLGQGPEFLTYFQNEAQLEKSRLLSDRFSAERPKGSFSTLEIQRTEQGDSAMYLCASSLAGQRNEKLFFGSGTQLSVL.

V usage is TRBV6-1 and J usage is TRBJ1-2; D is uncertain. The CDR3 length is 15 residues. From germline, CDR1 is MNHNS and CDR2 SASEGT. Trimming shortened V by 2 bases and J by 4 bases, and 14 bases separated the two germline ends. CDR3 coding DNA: TGTGCCAGCAGTGAAAGGACTTCGATCCCCTATGGCTACACCTTC. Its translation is CASSERTSIPYGYTF.

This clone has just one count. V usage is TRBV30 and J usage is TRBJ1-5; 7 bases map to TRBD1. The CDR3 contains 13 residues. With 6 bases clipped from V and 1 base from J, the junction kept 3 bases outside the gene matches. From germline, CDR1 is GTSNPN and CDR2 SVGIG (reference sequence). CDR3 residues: CACRTGSNQPQHF. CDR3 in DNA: TGTGCCTGTCGGACAGGCAGCAATCAGCCCCAGCATTTT. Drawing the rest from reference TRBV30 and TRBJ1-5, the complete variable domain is SQTIHQWPATLVQPVGSPLSLECTVEGTSNPNLYWYRQAAGRGLQLLFYSVGIGQISSEVPQNLSASRPQDRQFILSSKKLLLSDSGFYLCACRTGSNQPQHFGDGTRLSIL.

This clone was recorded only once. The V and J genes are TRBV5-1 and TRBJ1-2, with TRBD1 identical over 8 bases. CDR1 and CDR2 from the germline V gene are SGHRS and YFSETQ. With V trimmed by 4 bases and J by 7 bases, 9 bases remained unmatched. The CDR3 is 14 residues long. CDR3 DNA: TGCGCCAGCAGCAACCAGGGGGCAGGGGGTGGCTACACCTTC. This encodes CASSNQGAGGGYTF.

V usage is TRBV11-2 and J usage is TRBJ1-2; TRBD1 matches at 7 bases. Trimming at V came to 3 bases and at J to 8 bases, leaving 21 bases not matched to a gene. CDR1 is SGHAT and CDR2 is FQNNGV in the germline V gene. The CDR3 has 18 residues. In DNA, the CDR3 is TGTGCCAGCAGCTTGACCCCGGGACAGTCCACCCTGCCTCGCGGCTACACCTTC. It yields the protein CASSLTPGQSTLPRGYTF.

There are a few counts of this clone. CDR3 in amino acids: CASSFSLGQYF. CDR3 DNA sequence: TGTGCCAGCAGTTTCTCCTTGGGGCAGTACTTC. V and J are TRBV28 and TRBJ2-7; no clear D. Per the germline V gene, CDR1 is MDHEN and CDR2 is SYDVKM. This CDR3 has 11 residues. Trimming pared 3 bases from V and 9 bases from J, leaving 9 bases between.

CDR3 region: CASSQDIWQPQHF. CDR3 nucleotide sequence: TGTGCCAGCAGCCAAGACATATGGCAGCCCCAGCATTTT. The chain couples TRBV4-2 to TRBJ1-5; D is undetermined. This CDR3 contains 13 residues. Trimming shortened V by 0 bases and J by 7 bases, and 7 bases separated the two germline ends. Germline V CDR1 and CDR2: LGHNA, YNFKEQ.

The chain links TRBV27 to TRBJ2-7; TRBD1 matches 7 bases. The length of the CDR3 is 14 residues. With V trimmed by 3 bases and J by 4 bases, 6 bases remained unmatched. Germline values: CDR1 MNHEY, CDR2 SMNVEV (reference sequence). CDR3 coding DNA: TGTGCCAGCAGTTTCAAGGGGGCAGGGTACGAGCAGTACTTC. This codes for CASSFKGAGYEQYF.

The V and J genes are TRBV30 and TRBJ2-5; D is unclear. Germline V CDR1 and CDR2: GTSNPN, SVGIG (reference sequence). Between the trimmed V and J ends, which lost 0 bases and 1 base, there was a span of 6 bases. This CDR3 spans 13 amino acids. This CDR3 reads CAWSVRPQETQYF. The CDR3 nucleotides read TGTGCCTGGAGTGTGCGACCCCAAGAGACCCAGTACTTC.

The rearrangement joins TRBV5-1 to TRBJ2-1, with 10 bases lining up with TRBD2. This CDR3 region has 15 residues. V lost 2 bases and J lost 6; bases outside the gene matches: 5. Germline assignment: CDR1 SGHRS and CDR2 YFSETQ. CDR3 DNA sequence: TGCGCCAGCAGCTTTAAGGGACTAGCGCCCAATGAGCAGTTCTTC. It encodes CASSFKGLAPNEQFF.

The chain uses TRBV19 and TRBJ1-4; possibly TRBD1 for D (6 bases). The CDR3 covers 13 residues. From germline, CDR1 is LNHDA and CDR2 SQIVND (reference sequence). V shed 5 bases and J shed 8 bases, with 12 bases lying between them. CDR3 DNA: TGTGCCAGTAGTTACGGGGGCGGGGAAAAACTGTTTTTT. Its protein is CASSYGGGEKLFF.

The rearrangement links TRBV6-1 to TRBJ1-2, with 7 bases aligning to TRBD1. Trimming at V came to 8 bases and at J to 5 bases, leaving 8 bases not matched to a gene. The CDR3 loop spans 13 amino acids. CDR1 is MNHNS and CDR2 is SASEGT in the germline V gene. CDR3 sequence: CASGRTGGYGYTF. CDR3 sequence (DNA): TGTGCCAGCGGACGGACAGGCGGGTATGGCTACACCTTC.

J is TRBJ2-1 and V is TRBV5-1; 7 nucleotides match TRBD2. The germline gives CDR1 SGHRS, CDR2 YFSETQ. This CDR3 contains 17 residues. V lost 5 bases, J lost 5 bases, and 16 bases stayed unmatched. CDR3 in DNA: TGCGCCAGCAGGCGGATCACCGGGGGGAACGAAGACAATGAGCAGTTCTTC. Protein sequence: CASRRITGGNEDNEQFF. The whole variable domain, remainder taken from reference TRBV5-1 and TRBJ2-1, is KAGVTQTPRYLIKTRGQQVTLSCSPISGHRSVSWYQQTPGQGLQFLFEYFSETQRNKGNFPGRFSGRQFSNSRSEMNVSTLELGDSALYLCASRRITGGNEDNEQFFGPGTRLTVL.

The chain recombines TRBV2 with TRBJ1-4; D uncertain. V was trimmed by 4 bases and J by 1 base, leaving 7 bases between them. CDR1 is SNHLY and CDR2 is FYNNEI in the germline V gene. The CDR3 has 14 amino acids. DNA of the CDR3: TGTGCCAGCAGTGCCCAAATAACTAATGAAAAACTGTTTTTT. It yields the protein CASSAQITNEKLFF.

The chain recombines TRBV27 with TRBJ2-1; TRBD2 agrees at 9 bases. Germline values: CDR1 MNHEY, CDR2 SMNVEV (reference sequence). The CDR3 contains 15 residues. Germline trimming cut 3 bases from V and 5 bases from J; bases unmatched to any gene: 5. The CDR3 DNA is TGTGCCAGCAGTTTGCTAGCGGGGTTGGACAATGAGCAGTTCTTC. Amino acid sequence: CASSLLAGLDNEQFF.

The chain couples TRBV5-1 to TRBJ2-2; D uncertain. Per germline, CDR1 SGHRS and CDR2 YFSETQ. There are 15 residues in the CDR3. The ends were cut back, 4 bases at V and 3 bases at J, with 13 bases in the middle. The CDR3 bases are TGCGCCAGCAGCCAGGAGTTGGCGGACACCGGGGAGCTGTTTTTT. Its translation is CASSQELADTGELFF. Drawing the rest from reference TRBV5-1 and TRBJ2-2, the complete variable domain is KAGVTQTPRYLIKTRGQQVTLSCSPISGHRSVSWYQQTPGQGLQFLFEYFSETQRNKGNFPGRFSGRQFSNSRSEMNVSTLELGDSALYLCASSQELADTGELFFGEGSRLTVL.

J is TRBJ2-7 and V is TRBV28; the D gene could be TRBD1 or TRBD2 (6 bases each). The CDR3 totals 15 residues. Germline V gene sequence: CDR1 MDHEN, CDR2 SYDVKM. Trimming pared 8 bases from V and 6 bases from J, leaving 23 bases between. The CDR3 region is CASWEKKVGGGEQYF. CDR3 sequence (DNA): TGTGCCAGCTGGGAGAAAAAGGTAGGGGGAGGCGAGCAGTACTTC.

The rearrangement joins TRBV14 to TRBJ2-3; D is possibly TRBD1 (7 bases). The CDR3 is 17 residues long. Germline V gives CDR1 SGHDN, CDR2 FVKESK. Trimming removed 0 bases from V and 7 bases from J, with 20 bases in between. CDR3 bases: TGTGCCAGCAGCCAAGAACGCGGCAGGGGGGACACTTATACGCAGTATTTT. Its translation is CASSQERGRGDTYTQYF.

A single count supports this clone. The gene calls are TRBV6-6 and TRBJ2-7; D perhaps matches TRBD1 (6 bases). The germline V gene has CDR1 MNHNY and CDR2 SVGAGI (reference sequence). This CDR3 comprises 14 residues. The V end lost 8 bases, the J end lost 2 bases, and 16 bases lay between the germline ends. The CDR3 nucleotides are TGTGCCAGCGGTCGTACAGGGTCCCCCTACGAGCAGTACTTC. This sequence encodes CASGRTGSPYEQYF.

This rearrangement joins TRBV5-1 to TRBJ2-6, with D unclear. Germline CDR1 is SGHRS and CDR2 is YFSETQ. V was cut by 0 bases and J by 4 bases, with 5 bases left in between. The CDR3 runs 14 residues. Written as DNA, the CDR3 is TGCGCCAGCAGCTTGGGGACCGGGGCCAACGTCCTGACTTTC. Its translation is CASSLGTGANVLTF.

Here the CDR3 reads CASSRTGLGNTIYF. DNA of the CDR3: TGTGCCAGCAGCCGTACAGGGTTAGGAAACACCATATATTTT. V is TRBV7-9 and J is TRBJ1-3; perhaps TRBD1 as D (6 bases). V was cut by 5 bases and J by 4 bases, with 12 bases left in between. This CDR3 comprises 14 residues. Germline V gene lookup returns CDR1 SEHNR and CDR2 FQNEAQ (reference sequence).

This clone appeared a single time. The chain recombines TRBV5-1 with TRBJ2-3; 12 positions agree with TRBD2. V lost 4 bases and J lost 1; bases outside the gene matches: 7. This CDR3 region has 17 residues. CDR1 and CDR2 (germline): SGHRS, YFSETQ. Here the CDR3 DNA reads TGCGCCAGCAGCGTGGCTAGCGGGGGGGCGGGCACAGATACGCAGTATTTT. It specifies CASSVASGGAGTDTQYF.

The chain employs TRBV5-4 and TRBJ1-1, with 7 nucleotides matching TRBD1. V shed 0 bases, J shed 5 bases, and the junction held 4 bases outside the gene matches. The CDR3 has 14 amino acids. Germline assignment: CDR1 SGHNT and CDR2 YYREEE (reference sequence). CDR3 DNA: TGTGCCAGCAGCTTGGGACAGGGAAGGACTGAAGCTTTCTTT. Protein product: CASSLGQGRTEAFF.

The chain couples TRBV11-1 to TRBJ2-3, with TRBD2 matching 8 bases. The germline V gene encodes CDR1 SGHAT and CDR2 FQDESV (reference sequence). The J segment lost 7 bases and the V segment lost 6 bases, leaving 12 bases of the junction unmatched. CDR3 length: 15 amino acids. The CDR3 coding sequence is TGTGCCAGCAGTTCGGGACTAGATCTAAGCAATACGCAGTATTTT. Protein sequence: CASSSGLDLSNTQYF.

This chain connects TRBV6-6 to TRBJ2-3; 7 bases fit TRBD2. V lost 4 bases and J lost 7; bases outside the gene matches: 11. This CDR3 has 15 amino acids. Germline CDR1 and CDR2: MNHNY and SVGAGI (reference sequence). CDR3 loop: CASSSSSTSYNTQYF. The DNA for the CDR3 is TGTGCCAGCAGTTCTTCCTCGACTAGCTATAATACGCAGTATTTT.